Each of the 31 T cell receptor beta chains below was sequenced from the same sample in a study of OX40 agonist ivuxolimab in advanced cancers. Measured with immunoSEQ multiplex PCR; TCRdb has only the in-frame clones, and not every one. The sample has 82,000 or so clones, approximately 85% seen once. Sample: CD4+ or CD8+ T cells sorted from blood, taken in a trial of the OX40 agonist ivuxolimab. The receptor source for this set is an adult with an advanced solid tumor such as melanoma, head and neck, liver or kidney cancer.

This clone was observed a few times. The CDR3 bases are TGTGCCAGCACCCCACCCCCGCCCGAGCAGTACTTC. This gives the protein CASTPPPPEQYF. This chain links TRBV2 with TRBJ2-7; D is unclear. CDR3 length: 12 residues. Germline assignment: CDR1 SNHLY and CDR2 FYNNEI. V dropped 7 bases and J dropped 6 bases, with 13 bases sitting between them.

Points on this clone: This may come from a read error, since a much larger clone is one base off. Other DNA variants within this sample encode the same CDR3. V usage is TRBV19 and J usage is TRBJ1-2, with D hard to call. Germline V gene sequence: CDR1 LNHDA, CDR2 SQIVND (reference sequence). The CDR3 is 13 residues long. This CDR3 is CASLLGSFYGYTF. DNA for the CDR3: TGTGCCAGCCTCCTTGGGAGTTTCTATGGCTATACCTTC.

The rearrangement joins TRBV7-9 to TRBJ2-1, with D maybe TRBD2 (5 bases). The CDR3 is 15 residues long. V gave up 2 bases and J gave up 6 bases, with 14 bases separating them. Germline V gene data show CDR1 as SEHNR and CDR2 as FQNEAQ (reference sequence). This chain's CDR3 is CASSLFGVEGNEQFF. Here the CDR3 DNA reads TGTGCCAGCAGCTTATTTGGGGTAGAGGGCAATGAGCAGTTCTTC.

The CDR3 DNA follows: TGTGCCAGTAGTATAGGGGGCGTTTCCTACGAGCAGTACTTC. This sequence encodes CASSIGGVSYEQYF. V and J are TRBV19 and TRBJ2-7, with D perhaps TRBD1 (5 bases). Per the germline V gene, CDR1 is LNHDA and CDR2 is SQIVND (reference sequence). The CDR3 length is 14 residues. V lost 1 base to trimming and J lost 1 base, with 8 bases between them. Based on the CDR3 plus reference TRBV19 and TRBJ2-7, the full variable domain is DGGITQSPKYLFRKEGQNVTLSCEQNLNHDAMYWYRQDPGQGLRLIYYSQIVNDFQKGDIAEGYSVSREKKESFPLTVTSAQKNPTAFYLCASSIGGVSYEQYFGPGTRLTVT.

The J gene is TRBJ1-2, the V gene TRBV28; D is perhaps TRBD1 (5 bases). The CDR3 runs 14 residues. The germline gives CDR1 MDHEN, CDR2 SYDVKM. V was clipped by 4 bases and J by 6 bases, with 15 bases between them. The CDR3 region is CASSSQGRVHGYTF. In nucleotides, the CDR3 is TGTGCCAGCAGTTCGCAGGGTAGGGTCCATGGCTACACCTTC.

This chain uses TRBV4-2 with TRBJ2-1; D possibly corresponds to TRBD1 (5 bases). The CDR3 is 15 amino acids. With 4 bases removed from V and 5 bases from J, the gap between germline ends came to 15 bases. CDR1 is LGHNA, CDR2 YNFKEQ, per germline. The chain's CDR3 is CASSPTMGLDNEQFF. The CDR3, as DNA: TGTGCCAGCAGCCCGACGATGGGGCTTGACAATGAGCAGTTCTTC.

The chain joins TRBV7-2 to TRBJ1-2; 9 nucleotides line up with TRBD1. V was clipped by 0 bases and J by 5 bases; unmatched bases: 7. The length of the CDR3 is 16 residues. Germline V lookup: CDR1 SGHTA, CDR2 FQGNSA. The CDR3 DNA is TGTGCCAGCAGCTTAGCGCAAGGGGGACAGGGATATGGCTACACCTTC. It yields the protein CASSLAQGGQGYGYTF.

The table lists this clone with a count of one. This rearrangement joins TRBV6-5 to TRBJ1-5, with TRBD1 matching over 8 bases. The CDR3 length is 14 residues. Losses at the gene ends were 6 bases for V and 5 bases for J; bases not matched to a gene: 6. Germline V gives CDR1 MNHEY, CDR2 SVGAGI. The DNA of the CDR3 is TGTGCCAGCAGCCCACAGGGGGGGGATCAGCCCCAGCATTTT. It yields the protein CASSPQGGDQPQHF.

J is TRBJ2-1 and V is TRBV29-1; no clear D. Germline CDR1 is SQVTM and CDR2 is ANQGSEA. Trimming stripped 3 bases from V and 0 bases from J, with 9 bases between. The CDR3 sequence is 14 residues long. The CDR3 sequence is CSVDGVLSYNEQFF. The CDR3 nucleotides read TGCAGCGTTGATGGGGTCCTCTCCTACAATGAGCAGTTCTTC.

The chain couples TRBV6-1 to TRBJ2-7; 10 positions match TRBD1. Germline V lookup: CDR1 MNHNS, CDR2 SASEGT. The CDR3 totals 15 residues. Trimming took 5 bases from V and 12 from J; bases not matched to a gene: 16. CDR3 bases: TGTGCCAGCAGTCGCCGCGGGACAGGGGTTCAGTGGGGGTACTTC. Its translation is CASSRRGTGVQWGYF.

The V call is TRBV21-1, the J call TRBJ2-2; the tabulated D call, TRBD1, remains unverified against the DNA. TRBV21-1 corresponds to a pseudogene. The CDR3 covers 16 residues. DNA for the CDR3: TGTGCCAGCAGCAAAACGTGGACAGTCCGAACCGGGGAGCTGTTTTTT. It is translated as CASSKTWTVRTGELFF.

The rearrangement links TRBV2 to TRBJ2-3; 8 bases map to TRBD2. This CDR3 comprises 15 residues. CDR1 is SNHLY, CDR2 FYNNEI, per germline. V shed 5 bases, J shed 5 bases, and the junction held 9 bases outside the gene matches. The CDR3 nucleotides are TGTGCCAGCAGTTTTTCGGGGGGGCCGGTAGATACGCAGTATTTT. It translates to CASSFSGGPVDTQYF. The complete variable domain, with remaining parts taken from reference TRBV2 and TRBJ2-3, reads EPEVTQTPSHQVTQMGQEVILRCVPISNHLYFYWYRQILGQKVEFLVSFYNNEISEKSEIFDDQFSVERPDGSNFTLKIRSTKLEDSAMYFCASSFSGGPVDTQYFGPGTRLTVL.

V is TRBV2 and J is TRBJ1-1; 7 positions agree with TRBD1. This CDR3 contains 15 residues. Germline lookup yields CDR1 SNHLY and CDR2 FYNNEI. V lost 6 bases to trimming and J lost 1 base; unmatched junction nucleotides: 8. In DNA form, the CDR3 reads TGTGCCAGCAGGGAACTCCGGACAGGGAACACTGAAGCTTTCTTT. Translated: CASRELRTGNTEAFF. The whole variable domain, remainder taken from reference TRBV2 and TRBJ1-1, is EPEVTQTPSHQVTQMGQEVILRCVPISNHLYFYWYRQILGQKVEFLVSFYNNEISEKSEIFDDQFSVERPDGSNFTLKIRSTKLEDSAMYFCASRELRTGNTEAFFGQGTRLTVV.

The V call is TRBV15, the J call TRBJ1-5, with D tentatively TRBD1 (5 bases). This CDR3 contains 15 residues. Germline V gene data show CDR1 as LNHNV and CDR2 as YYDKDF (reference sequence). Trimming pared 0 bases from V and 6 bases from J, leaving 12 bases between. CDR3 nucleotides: TGTGCCACCAGCAGAGATCTGGGGGGTGGTCAGCCCCAGCATTTT. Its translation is CATSRDLGGGQPQHF.

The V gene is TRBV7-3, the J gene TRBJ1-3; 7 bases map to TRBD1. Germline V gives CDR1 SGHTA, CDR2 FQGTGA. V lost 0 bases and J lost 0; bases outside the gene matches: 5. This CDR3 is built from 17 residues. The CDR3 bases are TGTGCCAGCAGCTTAACCGGGGGGGACAGCTCTGGAAACACCATATATTTT. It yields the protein CASSLTGGDSSGNTIYF.

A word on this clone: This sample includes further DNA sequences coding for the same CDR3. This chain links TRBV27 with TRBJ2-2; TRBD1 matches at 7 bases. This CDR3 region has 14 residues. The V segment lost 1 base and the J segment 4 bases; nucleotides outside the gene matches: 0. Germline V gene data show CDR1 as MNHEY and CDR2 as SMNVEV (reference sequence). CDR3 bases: TGTGCCAGCAGTTTATACAGGGGCACCGGGGAGCTGTTTTTT. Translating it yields CASSLYRGTGELFF.

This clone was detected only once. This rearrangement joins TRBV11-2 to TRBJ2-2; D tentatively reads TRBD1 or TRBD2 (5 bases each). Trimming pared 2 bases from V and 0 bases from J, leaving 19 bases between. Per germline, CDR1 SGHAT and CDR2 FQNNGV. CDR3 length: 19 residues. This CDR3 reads CASSLWARGKGTNTGELFF. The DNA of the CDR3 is TGTGCCAGCAGCTTATGGGCGAGAGGGAAGGGGACGAACACCGGGGAGCTGTTTTTT.

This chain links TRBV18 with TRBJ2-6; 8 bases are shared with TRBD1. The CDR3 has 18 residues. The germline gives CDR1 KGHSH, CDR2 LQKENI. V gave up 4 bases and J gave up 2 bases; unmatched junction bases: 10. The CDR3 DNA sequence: TGTGCCAGCTCACTCCTAATCGACAGGGGCACTGGGGCCAACGTCCTGACTTTC. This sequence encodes CASSLLIDRGTGANVLTF. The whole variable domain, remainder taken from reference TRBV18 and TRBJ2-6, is NAGVMQNPRHLVRRRGQEARLRCSPMKGHSHVYWYRQLPEEGLKFMVYLQKENIIDESGMPKERFSAEFPKEGPSILRIQQVVRGDSAAYFCASSLLIDRGTGANVLTFGAGSRLTVL.

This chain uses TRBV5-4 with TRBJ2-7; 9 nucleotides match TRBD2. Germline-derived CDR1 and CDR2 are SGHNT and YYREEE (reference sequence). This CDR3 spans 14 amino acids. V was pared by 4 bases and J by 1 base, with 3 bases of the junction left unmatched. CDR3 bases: TGTGCCAGCAGCCCCGCGGGGGGGTCCTACGAGCAGTACTTC. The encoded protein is CASSPAGGSYEQYF.

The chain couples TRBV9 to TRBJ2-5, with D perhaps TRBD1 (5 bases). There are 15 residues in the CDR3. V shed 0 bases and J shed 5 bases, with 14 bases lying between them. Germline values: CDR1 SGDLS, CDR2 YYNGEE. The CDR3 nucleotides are TGTGCCAGCAGCGTAGGAATCAGGGCGGCGGAGACCCAGTACTTC. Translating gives CASSVGIRAAETQYF.

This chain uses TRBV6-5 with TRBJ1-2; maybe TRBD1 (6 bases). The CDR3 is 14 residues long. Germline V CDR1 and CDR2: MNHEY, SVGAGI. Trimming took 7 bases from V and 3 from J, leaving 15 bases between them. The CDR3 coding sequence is TGTGCCAGCACCAAAACAGGGTTTGACTATGGCTACACCTTC. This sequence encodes CASTKTGFDYGYTF.

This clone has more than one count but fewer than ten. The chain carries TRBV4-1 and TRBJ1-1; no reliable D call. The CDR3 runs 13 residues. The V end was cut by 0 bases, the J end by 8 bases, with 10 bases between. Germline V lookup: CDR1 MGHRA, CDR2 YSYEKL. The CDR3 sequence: CASSQEGLGEAFF. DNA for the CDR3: TGCGCCAGCAGCCAAGAGGGGTTAGGCGAAGCTTTCTTT.

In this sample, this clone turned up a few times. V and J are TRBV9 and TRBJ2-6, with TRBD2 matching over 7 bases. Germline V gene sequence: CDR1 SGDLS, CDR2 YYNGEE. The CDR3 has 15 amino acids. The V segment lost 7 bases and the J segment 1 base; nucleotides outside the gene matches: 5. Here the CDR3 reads CASRAGESGANVLTF. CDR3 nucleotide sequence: TGTGCCAGCCGGGCGGGGGAGTCTGGGGCCAACGTCCTGACTTTC.

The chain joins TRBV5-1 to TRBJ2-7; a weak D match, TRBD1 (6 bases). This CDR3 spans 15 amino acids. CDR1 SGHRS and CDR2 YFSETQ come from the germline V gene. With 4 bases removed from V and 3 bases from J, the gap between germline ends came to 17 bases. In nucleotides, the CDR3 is TGCGCCAGCAGCCCACACTCGGACAGTCTCTACGAGCAGTACTTC. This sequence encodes CASSPHSDSLYEQYF.

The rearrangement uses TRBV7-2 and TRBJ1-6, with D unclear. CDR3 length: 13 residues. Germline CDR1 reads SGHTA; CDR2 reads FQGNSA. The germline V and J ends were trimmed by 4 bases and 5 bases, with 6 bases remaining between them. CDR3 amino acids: CASSSANNSPLHF. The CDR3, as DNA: TGTGCCAGCAGCTCCGCTAATAATTCACCCCTCCACTTT.

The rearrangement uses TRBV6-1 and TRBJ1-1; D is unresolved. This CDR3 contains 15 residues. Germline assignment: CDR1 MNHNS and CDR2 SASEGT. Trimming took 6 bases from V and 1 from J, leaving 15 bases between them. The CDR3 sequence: CASSGEDQKNTEAFF. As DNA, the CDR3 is TGTGCCAGCAGCGGGGAGGATCAGAAGAACACTGAAGCTTTCTTT.

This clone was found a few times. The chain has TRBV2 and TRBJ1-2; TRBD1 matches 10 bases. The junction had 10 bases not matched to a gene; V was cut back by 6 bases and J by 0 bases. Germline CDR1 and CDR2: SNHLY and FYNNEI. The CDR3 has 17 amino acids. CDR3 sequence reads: CASSPPGTGAANYGYTF. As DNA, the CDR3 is TGTGCCAGCAGCCCGCCGGGGACAGGGGCAGCTAACTATGGCTACACCTTC. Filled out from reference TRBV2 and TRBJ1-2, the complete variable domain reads EPEVTQTPSHQVTQMGQEVILRCVPISNHLYFYWYRQILGQKVEFLVSFYNNEISEKSEIFDDQFSVERPDGSNFTLKIRSTKLEDSAMYFCASSPPGTGAANYGYTFGSGTRLTVV.

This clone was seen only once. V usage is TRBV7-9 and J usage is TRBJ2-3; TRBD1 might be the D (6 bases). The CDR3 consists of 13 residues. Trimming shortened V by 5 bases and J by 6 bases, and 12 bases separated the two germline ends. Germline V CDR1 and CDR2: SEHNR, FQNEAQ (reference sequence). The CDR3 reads CASSPNRADTQYF. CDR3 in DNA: TGTGCCAGCAGCCCAAACAGGGCTGATACGCAGTATTTT.

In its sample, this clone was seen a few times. CDR3 sequence (DNA): TGTGCCAGCAGCTCGGGCGGGGGCCACAATCAGCCCCAGCATTTT. Protein: CASSSGGGHNQPQHF. The chain carries TRBV7-2 and TRBJ1-5, with a weak D call TRBD1 (6 bases). V shed 4 bases and J shed 3 bases, with 13 bases lying between them. Germline CDR1 reads SGHTA; CDR2 reads FQGNSA. The CDR3 sequence is 15 residues long.

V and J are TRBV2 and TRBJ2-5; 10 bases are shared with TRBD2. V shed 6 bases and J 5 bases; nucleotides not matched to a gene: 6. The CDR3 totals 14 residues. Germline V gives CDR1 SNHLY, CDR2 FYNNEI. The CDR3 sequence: CASRERGGQETQYF. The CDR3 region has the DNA TGTGCCAGCAGAGAGCGGGGGGGCCAGGAGACCCAGTACTTC.

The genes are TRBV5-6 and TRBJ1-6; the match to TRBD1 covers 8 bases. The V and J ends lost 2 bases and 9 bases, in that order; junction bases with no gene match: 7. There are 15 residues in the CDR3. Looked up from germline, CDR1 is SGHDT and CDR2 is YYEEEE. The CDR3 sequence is CASSFRDRILSPLHF. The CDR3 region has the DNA TGTGCCAGCAGCTTTAGGGACAGGATCCTTTCACCCCTCCACTTT.